This entry describes one T cell receptor (beta chain). Its specificity is unknown. This sample is drawn from a study of cytomegalovirus exposure and HLA in healthy donors. About the research overall: An analysis done earlier identified about 100 million unique TCR beta sequences from around 180 million T cells. Study-wide results and caveats: Fewer N-insertions than the 666-donor mean were reportedly shown by an Asian-associated ancestry cluster in a later analysis.

PCR amplification relied on 60 Vbeta primers (plus 13 Jbeta primers). The repertoire was sequenced with immunoSEQ multiplex PCR; TCRdb's copy has only in-frame clones and lacks some. The sample includes around 150,000 clones, around 80% of them seen just once. Trimming cost V 6 bases and J 5 bases; bases outside gene matches: 4. Germline V gene lookup returns CDR1 LNHDA and CDR2 SQIVND (reference sequence). The CDR3 sequence is 13 residues long. This sequence joins TRBV19 and TRBJ2-7; 10 bases fit TRBD1. Sequencing input: PBMCs. The sequence was obtained from a man aged 50 to 60 in good health and CMV-seropositive. The chain's CDR3 is CASSRDRGDEQYF. CDR3 bases: TGTGCCAGTAGCCGGGACAGGGGCGACGAGCAGTACTTC.